This T cell receptor beta chain was sequenced in a study of control samples from healthy donors and cancer patients. Profiled with immunoSEQ multiplex PCR; TCRdb holds only in-frame clones, not every one. The sample lists about 90,000 clones, more than 85% occurring once. The CDR3 consists of 16 residues. Losses at the gene ends were 4 bases for V and 6 bases for J; bases not matched to a gene: 12. Germline assignment: CDR1 SGHRS and CDR2 YFSETQ. Sequencing used blood. The chain employs TRBV5-1 and TRBJ2-3; 9 bases agree with TRBD2. The TCR sequence derives from a young woman in good health. CDR3: CASSVGLALLGDTQYF. The CDR3 DNA reads TGCGCCAGCAGCGTGGGACTAGCCTTATTAGGCGATACGCAGTATTTT.